The T cell receptor (beta chain) described here comes from a study of blood T cell repertoires in COVID-19. Study-wide background: Acute-phase and convalescent COVID-19 samples originated in the United States, Italy and Spain. Sample material is recorded as cDNA or gDNA derived from T cells, B-cell-depleted T cells, or PBMCs.

In germline, CDR1 is LNHDA, CDR2 SQIVND (reference sequence). CDR3 length equals 16 residues. V was pared by 11 bases and J by 6 bases, with 15 bases of the junction left unmatched. Methods used by the authors: Estimation of nucleated cell counts relied on the amplification of reference gene primers. The protocol was immunoSEQ multiplex PCR, while the TCRdb copy is restricted to in-frame clones and leaves out a portion. Clonal size and the V and J genes are those of that table, whereas D and trimming came from the DNA. The sample contains 220,000 or so clones, 82% of which appear only once. This receptor was taken from a woman of 80 years or more with acute or convalescent COVID-19. Source material: peripheral blood. The chain is built from TRBV19 and TRBJ2-7; 14 bases are shared with TRBD2. The chain's CDR3 is CACSPGLAGGTVEQYF. In DNA form, the CDR3 reads TGTGCCTGTTCACCCGGACTAGCGGGGGGTACGGTCGAGCAGTACTTC. Together with reference TRBV19 and TRBJ2-7, the CDR3 gives the full variable domain: DGGITQSPKYLFRKEGQNVTLSCEQNLNHDAMYWYRQDPGQGLRLIYYSQIVNDFQKGDIAEGYSVSREKKESFPLTVTSAQKNPTAFYLCACSPGLAGGTVEQYFGPGTRLTVT.